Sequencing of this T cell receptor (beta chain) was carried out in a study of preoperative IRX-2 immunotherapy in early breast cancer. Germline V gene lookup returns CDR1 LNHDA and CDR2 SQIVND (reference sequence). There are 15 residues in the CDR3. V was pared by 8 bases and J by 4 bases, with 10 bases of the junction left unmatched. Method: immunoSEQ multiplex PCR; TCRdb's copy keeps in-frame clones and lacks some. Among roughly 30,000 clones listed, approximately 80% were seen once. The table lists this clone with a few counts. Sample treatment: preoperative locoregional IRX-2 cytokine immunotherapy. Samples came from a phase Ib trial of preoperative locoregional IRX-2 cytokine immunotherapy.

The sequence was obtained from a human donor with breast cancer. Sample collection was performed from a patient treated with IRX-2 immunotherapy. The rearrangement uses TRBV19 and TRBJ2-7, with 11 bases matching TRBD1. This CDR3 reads CASGRKGDRGYEQYF. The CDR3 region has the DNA TGTGCCAGTGGCCGCAAGGGGGACAGGGGGTACGAGCAGTACTTC.